This is a list of T cell receptor beta chains from one sample in a study of blood T cell repertoires in COVID-19. The repertoire was sequenced with immunoSEQ multiplex PCR; TCRdb's copy has only in-frame clones and lacks some. The sample has 150,000 to 200,000 clones; 82% are singletons. The sequenced material came from peripheral blood. These receptors were obtained from a woman aged 60 to 75 with COVID-19, enrolled during active disease. CDR3s include the opening cysteine and the closing phenylalanine or tryptophan. The order of the fields is clone size, J gene, V gene, D gene, CDR3 protein, CDR3 DNA. D genes are given only for firm matches. Part of the rows lack a size; the others show once, few, many or a class for expanded clones.

abundance: NA; j_gene: TRBJ1-5; v_gene: TRBV30; d_gene: TRBD1; CDR3aa: CAWTETGGIHQPQHF; CDR3nt: TGTGCCTGGACCGAAACAGGGGGCATTCATCAGCCCCAGCATTTT
abundance: once; j_gene: TRBJ1-6; v_gene: TRBV15; d_gene: NA; CDR3aa: CATSRDLVGRVISSPLHF; CDR3nt: TGTGCCACCAGCAGAGATCTGGTTGGGAGGGTTATTTCTTCACCCCTCCACTTT
abundance: few; j_gene: TRBJ1-1; v_gene: TRBV27; d_gene: TRBD1; CDR3aa: CASSPDPIRGRTEAFF; CDR3nt: TGTGCCAGCAGCCCCGATCCCATCAGGGGGCGGACTGAAGCTTTCTTT
abundance: once; j_gene: TRBJ1-1; v_gene: TRBV19; d_gene: NA; CDR3aa: CASSAGGNTEAFF; CDR3nt: TGTGCCAGTAGTGCGGGGGGTAACACTGAAGCTTTCTTT
abundance: NA; j_gene: TRBJ2-7; v_gene: TRBV6-1; d_gene: TRBD2; CDR3aa: CASSEAIPGGGVKNEQYF; CDR3nt: TGTGCCAGCAGTGAAGCAATACCGGGAGGAGGTGTTAAGAACGAGCAGTACTTC
abundance: NA; j_gene: TRBJ1-3; v_gene: TRBV19; d_gene: NA; CDR3aa: CASSIETAGNTIYF; CDR3nt: TGTGCCAGTAGTATAGAGACAGCTGGAAACACCATATATTTT
abundance: NA; j_gene: TRBJ2-7; v_gene: TRBV5-4; d_gene: TRBD1; CDR3aa: CASSPGQGAYEQYF; CDR3nt: TGTGCCAGCAGCCCCGGACAGGGGGCCTACGAGCAGTACTTC
abundance: few; j_gene: TRBJ1-4; v_gene: TRBV5-1; d_gene: TRBD1; CDR3aa: CASSSGQGANEKLFF; CDR3nt: TGCGCCAGCAGCTCCGGACAGGGCGCTAATGAAAAACTGTTTTTT
abundance: few; j_gene: TRBJ2-1; v_gene: TRBV5-1; d_gene: TRBD1; CDR3aa: CASSPSGQGVNEQFF; CDR3nt: TGCGCCAGCAGCCCGAGTGGACAGGGGGTCAATGAGCAGTTCTTC
abundance: NA; j_gene: TRBJ1-2; v_gene: TRBV7-3; d_gene: NA; CDR3aa: CASSLEGRYGYTF; CDR3nt: TGTGCCAGCAGCCTCGAGGGGAGGTATGGCTACACCTTC
abundance: NA; j_gene: TRBJ2-3; v_gene: TRBV6-5; d_gene: TRBD2; CDR3aa: CASRGEAGITDTQYF; CDR3nt: TGTGCCAGCAGAGGAGAAGCGGGGATAACAGATACGCAGTATTTT
abundance: NA; j_gene: TRBJ2-1; v_gene: TRBV5-1; d_gene: NA; CDR3aa: CATTQGRGSYNEQFF; CDR3nt: TGCGCCACCACCCAGGGCAGGGGCTCCTACAATGAGCAGTTCTTC
abundance: once; j_gene: TRBJ2-7; v_gene: TRBV7-9; d_gene: NA; CDR3aa: CASSNGAVGEQYF; CDR3nt: TGTGCCAGCAGTAATGGGGCTGTCGGCGAGCAGTACTTC
abundance: NA; j_gene: TRBJ1-6; v_gene: TRBV6-5; d_gene: NA; CDR3aa: CASKVGVYNSPLHF; CDR3nt: TGTGCCAGCAAGGTCGGGGTGTATAATTCACCCCTCCACTTT
abundance: NA; j_gene: TRBJ1-2; v_gene: TRBV27; d_gene: NA; CDR3aa: CASSLYPPGYGVYGYTF; CDR3nt: TGTGCCAGCAGTTTATACCCGCCGGGGTATGGAGTCTATGGCTACACCTTC
abundance: few; j_gene: TRBJ2-2; v_gene: TRBV7-2; d_gene: TRBD2; CDR3aa: CASSLDGGRASGELFF; CDR3nt: TGTGCCAGCAGCTTAGATGGCGGGAGGGCATCCGGGGAGCTGTTTTTT
abundance: NA; j_gene: TRBJ1-2; v_gene: TRBV6-1; d_gene: TRBD1; CDR3aa: CASSYPQGDGYTF; CDR3nt: TGTGCCAGCAGTTATCCCCAGGGGGATGGCTACACCTTC
abundance: NA; j_gene: TRBJ2-3; v_gene: TRBV28; d_gene: TRBD2; CDR3aa: CASSSLGGRRGDTQYF; CDR3nt: TGTGCCAGCAGTTCTCTGGGCGGGAGGAGGGGGGATACGCAGTATTTT
abundance: NA; j_gene: TRBJ1-6; v_gene: TRBV13; d_gene: NA; CDR3aa: CASSLGQGRSYNSPLHF; CDR3nt: TGTGCCAGCAGCTTAGGACAGGGTCGGTCCTATAATTCACCCCTCCACTTT
abundance: NA; j_gene: TRBJ2-1; v_gene: TRBV5-6; d_gene: NA; CDR3aa: CASSPSPPRGSYNEQFF; CDR3nt: TGTGCCAGCAGCCCTAGTCCCCCCCGGGGCTCCTACAATGAGCAGTTCTTC
abundance: NA; j_gene: TRBJ2-1; v_gene: TRBV11-1; d_gene: TRBD2; CDR3aa: CASSRISLAGHNEQFF; CDR3nt: TGTGCCAGCAGTAGGATTAGCCTAGCGGGGCACAATGAGCAGTTCTTC
abundance: few; j_gene: TRBJ2-7; v_gene: TRBV29-1; d_gene: NA; CDR3aa: CSAKLGGTYEQYF; CDR3nt: TGCAGCGCTAAACTAGGGGGAACCTACGAGCAGTACTTC
abundance: NA; j_gene: TRBJ2-1; v_gene: TRBV9; d_gene: NA; CDR3aa: CASSVELGQGSYNEQFF; CDR3nt: TGTGCCAGCAGCGTGGAACTGGGTCAGGGCTCCTACAATGAGCAGTTCTTC
abundance: NA; j_gene: TRBJ2-3; v_gene: TRBV5-5; d_gene: TRBD1; CDR3aa: CASSWTRGTADTQYF; CDR3nt: TGTGCCAGCAGCTGGACCAGGGGGACAGCAGATACGCAGTATTTT
abundance: NA; j_gene: TRBJ1-1; v_gene: TRBV7-9; d_gene: NA; CDR3aa: CASSLRDTLNTEAFF; CDR3nt: TGTGCCAGCAGCTTACGGGACACCTTGAACACTGAAGCTTTCTTT
abundance: NA; j_gene: TRBJ1-2; v_gene: TRBV4-2; d_gene: NA; CDR3aa: CASSRNPGGGGGYTF; CDR3nt: TGTGCCAGCAGCCGAAACCCCGGGGGGGGTGGGGGCTACACCTTC
abundance: NA; j_gene: TRBJ2-2; v_gene: TRBV7-8; d_gene: TRBD2; CDR3aa: CASSLVAGVGTGELFF; CDR3nt: TGTGCCAGCAGCTTAGTGGCGGGAGTAGGCACCGGGGAGCTGTTTTTT
abundance: once; j_gene: TRBJ2-3; v_gene: TRBV19; d_gene: TRBD1; CDR3aa: CASSIGGQGSDTQYF; CDR3nt: TGTGCCAGTAGTATAGGGGGACAGGGGTCAGATACGCAGTATTTT
abundance: NA; j_gene: TRBJ2-5; v_gene: TRBV7-8; d_gene: NA; CDR3aa: CASSSTGIQETQYF; CDR3nt: TGTGCCAGCAGCTCGACAGGTATCCAAGAGACCCAGTACTTC
abundance: once; j_gene: TRBJ2-2; v_gene: TRBV4-1; d_gene: NA; CDR3aa: CASSQDQTGELFF; CDR3nt: TGCGCCAGCAGCCAAGATCAAACCGGGGAGCTGTTTTTT
abundance: NA; j_gene: TRBJ2-5; v_gene: TRBV9; d_gene: TRBD2; CDR3aa: CASSVSVGGEETQYF; CDR3nt: TGTGCCAGCAGCGTATCGGTCGGGGGGGAGGAGACCCAGTACTTC
abundance: few; j_gene: TRBJ2-2; v_gene: TRBV30; d_gene: TRBD2; CDR3aa: CAWSVTTSGGGSGELFF; CDR3nt: TGTGCCTGGAGTGTCACGACTAGCGGGGGTGGCTCCGGGGAGCTGTTTTTT
abundance: NA; j_gene: TRBJ2-2; v_gene: TRBV6-5; d_gene: TRBD1; CDR3aa: CASRRDRGNTGELFF; CDR3nt: TGTGCCAGCAGACGGGACAGGGGAAACACCGGGGAGCTGTTTTTT
abundance: once; j_gene: TRBJ1-6; v_gene: TRBV5-1; d_gene: NA; CDR3aa: CASSLGSRGQTLHF; CDR3nt: TGCGCCAGCAGCTTGGGGTCGAGAGGTCAGACCCTCCACTTT
abundance: few; j_gene: TRBJ1-1; v_gene: TRBV15; d_gene: NA; CDR3aa: CATSRDNGAEEAFF; CDR3nt: TGTGCCACCAGCAGAGATAATGGGGCCGAAGAAGCTTTCTTT
abundance: NA; j_gene: TRBJ2-7; v_gene: TRBV7-9; d_gene: TRBD2; CDR3aa: CASSPGGGLAGFYEQYF; CDR3nt: TGTGCCAGCAGCCCCGGTGGGGGACTAGCGGGCTTCTACGAGCAGTACTTC
abundance: NA; j_gene: TRBJ2-6; v_gene: TRBV28; d_gene: NA; CDR3aa: CASSPSSQGLTGANVLTF; CDR3nt: TGTGCCAGCAGTCCCTCGTCCCAGGGTTTAACCGGGGCCAACGTCCTGACTTTC
abundance: NA; j_gene: TRBJ1-3; v_gene: TRBV7-3; d_gene: NA; CDR3aa: CASSLTGGSSGNTIYF; CDR3nt: TGTGCCAGCAGCTTAACAGGAGGGAGCTCTGGAAACACCATATATTTT
abundance: NA; j_gene: TRBJ1-1; v_gene: TRBV5-1; d_gene: NA; CDR3aa: CASSFGGADTEAFF; CDR3nt: TGCGCCAGCAGCTTTGGGGGGGCGGACACTGAAGCTTTCTTT
abundance: NA; j_gene: TRBJ1-1; v_gene: TRBV24-1; d_gene: NA; CDR3aa: CATSDLGGTEAFF; CDR3nt: TGTGCCACCAGTGATTTGGGGGGGACTGAAGCTTTCTTT
abundance: NA; j_gene: TRBJ2-3; v_gene: TRBV7-9; d_gene: TRBD2; CDR3aa: CASHRLAVSTDTQYF; CDR3nt: TGTGCCAGCCATAGGCTAGCGGTTAGCACAGATACGCAGTATTTT
abundance: NA; j_gene: TRBJ1-6; v_gene: TRBV5-1; d_gene: NA; CDR3aa: CASSAEGGHSPLHF; CDR3nt: TGCGCCAGCAGCGCCGAGGGTGGTCATTCACCCCTCCACTTT